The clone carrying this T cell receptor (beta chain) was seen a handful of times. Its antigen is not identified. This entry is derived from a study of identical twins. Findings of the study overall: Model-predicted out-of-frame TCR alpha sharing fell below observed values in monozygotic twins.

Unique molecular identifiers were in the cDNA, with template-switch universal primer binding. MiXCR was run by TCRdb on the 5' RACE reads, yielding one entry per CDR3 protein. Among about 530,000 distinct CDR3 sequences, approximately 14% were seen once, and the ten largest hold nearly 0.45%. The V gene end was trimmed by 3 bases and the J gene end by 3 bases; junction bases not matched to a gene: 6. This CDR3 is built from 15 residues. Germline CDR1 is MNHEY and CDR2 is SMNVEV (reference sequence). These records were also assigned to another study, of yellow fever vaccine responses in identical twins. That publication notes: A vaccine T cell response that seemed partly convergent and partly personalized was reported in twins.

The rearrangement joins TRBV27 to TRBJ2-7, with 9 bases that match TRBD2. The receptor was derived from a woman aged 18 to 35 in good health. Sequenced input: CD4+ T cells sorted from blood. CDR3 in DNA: TGTGCCAGCAGTTTTTGGGCTAGCGGGAACTACGAGCAGTACTTC. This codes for CASSFWASGNYEQYF.